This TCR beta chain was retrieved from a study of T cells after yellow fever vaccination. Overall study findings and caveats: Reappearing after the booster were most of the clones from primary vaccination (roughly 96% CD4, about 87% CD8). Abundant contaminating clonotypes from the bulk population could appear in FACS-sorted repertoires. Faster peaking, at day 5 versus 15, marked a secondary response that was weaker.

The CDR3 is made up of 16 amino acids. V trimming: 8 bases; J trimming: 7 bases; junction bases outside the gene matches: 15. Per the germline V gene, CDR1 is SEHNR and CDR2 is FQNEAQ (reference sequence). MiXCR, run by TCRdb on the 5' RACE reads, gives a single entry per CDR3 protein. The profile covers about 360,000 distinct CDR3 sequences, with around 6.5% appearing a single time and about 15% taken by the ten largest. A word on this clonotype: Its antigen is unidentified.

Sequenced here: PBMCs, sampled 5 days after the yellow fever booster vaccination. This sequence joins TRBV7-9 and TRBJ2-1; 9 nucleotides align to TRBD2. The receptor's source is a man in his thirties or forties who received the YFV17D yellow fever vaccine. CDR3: CASRASGIYGTNEQFF. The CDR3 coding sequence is TGTGCCAGCCGGGCTAGCGGGATTTACGGTACGAATGAGCAGTTCTTC.